The sequence of this T cell receptor beta chain was determined in a study of cytomegalovirus exposure and HLA in healthy donors. Background on the study: From around 180 million T cells, an earlier analysis saw roughly 120 million unique TCR beta sequences.

PCR used 60 Vbeta primers and 13 Jbeta primers. Source study methods: Unique TCR beta chains totaled some 81 million in a later count, with 8.5 million to 12 million of them shared. The table came from immunoSEQ multiplex PCR; TCRdb's copy has only in-frame clones and leaves some out. The DNA gave D and trimming, while V, J and clone size come from that table. The profile shows hundreds of thousands of clones, roughly 80% of them singletons. With regard to this clone: Its antigen is still unknown.

General study points: Most TCR sequences were uncommon, yet certain public TCRs appeared in many donors. Presence/absence analyses took donor sequencing depth as roughly uniform.

This TCR was sampled from a man between 40 and 49 years old in good health and CMV-seropositive. Sequences were obtained from PBMCs.

DNA for the CDR3: TGTGCCAGCTCACCACCGCGGGGCCCTGGGGCCAACGTCCTGACTTTC. Its protein product is CASSPPRGPGANVLTF. This chain joins TRBV18 and TRBJ2-6; maybe TRBD2 (6 bases). This CDR3 spans 16 amino acids. CDR1 is KGHSH and CDR2 is LQKENI in the germline V gene. Trimming stripped 0 bases from V and 2 bases from J, with 8 bases between. The full variable domain, with the rest looked up from reference TRBV18 and TRBJ2-6, is NAGVMQNPRHLVRRRGQEARLRCSPMKGHSHVYWYRQLPEEGLKFMVYLQKENIIDESGMPKERFSAEFPKEGPSILRIQQVVRGDSAAYFCASSPPRGPGANVLTFGAGSRLTVL.